This T cell receptor (beta chain) was identified in a study of metastatic and nonmetastatic thyroid tumors. Study in general: The authors compared repertoires across blood and tumor or nodule tissue from malignant and benign thyroid patients. Study results and limitations: It was reported that TCR beta diversity was significantly higher in malignant thyroid tumors than benign nodules, in blood and tumor.

Germline V CDR1 and CDR2: SGHRS, YFSETQ. V was shortened by 0 bases and J by 3 bases, with 10 bases between the two germline ends. The CDR3 consists of 14 residues. This clone is medium-sized by share. What it binds is not known. No treatment of any kind had been given to any patient before thyroid surgery. TCRdb recomputed clones from the PCR reads via MiXCR. The sample consists of just over 8,000 clones, roughly 25% of them appearing once. The specimen sequenced was tumor tissue. The rearrangement links TRBV5-1 to TRBJ2-7; D remains unclear. This receptor was obtained from a female donor with papillary thyroid cancer or a benign thyroid nodule (not recorded which). Some clones in this sample may be carry-over from other donors' samples. The CDR3 region is CASSLGLESYEQYF. DNA of the CDR3: TGCGCCAGCAGCTTGGGCCTAGAAAGCTACGAGCAGTACTTC.